This T cell receptor beta chain was recovered during a study of blood T cell repertoires in COVID-19. For the study at large: Whether acute or convalescent, the COVID-19 samples came from the United States, Italy and Spain. PBMCs, B-cell-depleted T cells, or T cells provided the cDNA or gDNA that made up the material.

Per the authors' pipeline: Nucleated cell number was recorded as an estimate derived from reference gene primer amplification. Produced via immunoSEQ multiplex PCR; TCRdb's table is partial and in-frame only. V, J and clone size are taken as reported in that table, and D and trimming were inferred from the DNA itself. The profile shows fewer than 200,000 clones, around 81% of them singletons. Enrollment of patients from Seattle took place during active infection, with longitudinal follow-up. The V end lost 5 bases, the J end lost 7 bases, and 18 bases lay between the germline ends. The CDR3 extends over 14 amino acids. The germline gives CDR1 SGHDT, CDR2 YYEEEE.

Sequenced material: peripheral blood. The V call is TRBV5-6, the J call TRBJ1-2; tentative D call: TRBD1 (5 bases). This receptor was identified in a woman in her thirties or forties with COVID-19, enrolled during active disease. CDR3 sequence (DNA): TGTGCCAGCAGAGCCCAAGGGGCGACGTTTGGCTACACCTTC. Amino acid sequence: CASRAQGATFGYTF. Complete variable domain (other parts from reference TRBV5-6 and TRBJ1-2): DAGVTQSPTHLIKTRGQQVTLRCSPKSGHDTVSWYQQALGQGPQFIFQYYEEEERQRGNFPDRFSGHQFPNYSSELNVNALLLGDSALYLCASRAQGATFGYTFGSGTRLTVV.